A single sample is the source of the 32 T cell receptor beta chains below, sequenced in a study of T cell responses to AZD1222 COVID-19 vaccine. TCRdb's table, derived via immunoSEQ multiplex PCR, lists solely in-frame clones and lacks some. The sample includes more than 95,000 clones, roughly 89% of them seen just once. Here the sequenced sample was peripheral blood, taken on day 0 of AZD1222 vaccination. These receptor sequences come from an adult in good health.

The chain uses TRBV5-1 and TRBJ2-1; perhaps TRBD1 as D (5 bases). V lost 4 bases and J 0 bases, leaving 11 bases between the germline ends. This CDR3 spans 15 amino acids. Germline V gene data show CDR1 as SGHRS and CDR2 as YFSETQ. The CDR3 region has the DNA TGCGCCAGCAGCGAAGGACAAAGCTCCTACAATGAGCAGTTCTTC. Protein: CASSEGQSSYNEQFF.

V gene TRBV5-1 combines with J gene TRBJ2-1; no definite D call. Per germline, CDR1 SGHRS and CDR2 YFSETQ. V lost 1 base and J 5 bases, leaving 10 bases between the germline ends. The length of the CDR3 is 14 residues. The CDR3 loop is CASSLSTANNEQFF. CDR3 bases: TGCGCCAGCAGCTTGTCCACAGCCAACAATGAGCAGTTCTTC.

J is TRBJ1-6 and V is TRBV25-1, with 7 bases that match TRBD1. CDR3 length: 18 residues. Trimming at V came to 7 bases and at J to 0 bases, leaving 12 bases not matched to a gene. Germline CDR1 and CDR2: MGHDK and SYGVNS. CDR3 coding DNA: TGTGCCAGCATAGGCAGGGGGGAACCTAGCTCCTATAATTCACCCCTCCACTTT. This encodes CASIGRGEPSSYNSPLHF.

The rearrangement joins TRBV19 to TRBJ1-1; TRBD1 is a possible D gene (5 bases). This CDR3 comprises 14 residues. The V and J ends lost 4 bases and 4 bases respectively, with 13 bases between them. Germline V CDR1 and CDR2: LNHDA, SQIVND (reference sequence). In DNA, the CDR3 is TGTGCCAGTAGTAGGCTAAGGGGCGGCACTGAAGCTTTCTTT. As protein: CASSRLRGGTEAFF.

The chain combines TRBV4-1 with TRBJ2-5, with 8 bases aligning to TRBD2. Germline V lookup: CDR1 MGHRA, CDR2 YSYEKL. V was clipped by 5 bases and J by 3 bases; unmatched bases: 5. The CDR3 consists of 14 residues. CDR3 protein: CASSFTGGEETQYF. The CDR3 nucleotides read TGCGCCAGCAGCTTCACCGGGGGGGAAGAGACCCAGTACTTC.

The V call is TRBV6-6, the J call TRBJ2-1, with a tentative D call TRBD2 (6 bases). V was trimmed by 6 bases and J by 1 base, leaving 28 bases between them. The CDR3 has 20 amino acids. CDR1 and CDR2 from the germline V gene are MNHNY and SVGAGI (reference sequence). The CDR3 loop is CASSRPGDSFGDISYNEQFF. In DNA form, the CDR3 reads TGTGCCAGCAGCCGCCCTGGGGACTCCTTCGGTGACATATCCTACAATGAGCAGTTCTTC.

This sequence joins TRBV27 and TRBJ1-1; D unclear. Germline loops: CDR1 MNHEY, CDR2 SMNVEV (reference sequence). The CDR3 contains 14 residues. V was shortened by 4 bases and J by 1 base, with 10 bases between the two germline ends. CDR3 sequence: CASSSVQGNTEAFF. In DNA, the CDR3 is TGTGCCAGCAGTTCCGTCCAAGGGAACACTGAAGCTTTCTTT.

Concerning this clone: The junction does not match germline at one end; this may be a read error. V gene TRBV7-7 combines with J gene TRBJ2-3; no definite D call. The CDR3 extends over 13 amino acids. Germline-derived CDR1 and CDR2 are SSHAT and FNYEAQ (reference sequence). CDR3 sequence: CASSEDLRDTQYF. CDR3 nucleotide sequence: TGTGCTAGCAGTGAGGACCTCAGGGATACGCAGTATTTT.

This clone appeared a single time. The chain has TRBV5-1 and TRBJ2-1; 9 bases map to TRBD1. CDR3 length equals 15 residues. Germline values: CDR1 SGHRS, CDR2 YFSETQ. J lost 7 bases, V lost 3 bases, and 8 bases had no gene match. CDR3 DNA: TGCGCCAGCAGCTGGGCGGGACAGGGAGGGAATGAGCAGTTCTTC. Protein: CASSWAGQGGNEQFF. The variable domain in full, completed from reference TRBV5-1 and TRBJ2-1, reads KAGVTQTPRYLIKTRGQQVTLSCSPISGHRSVSWYQQTPGQGLQFLFEYFSETQRNKGNFPGRFSGRQFSNSRSEMNVSTLELGDSALYLCASSWAGQGGNEQFFGPGTRLTVL.

This rearrangement joins TRBV11-1 to TRBJ2-7, with 7 bases aligning to TRBD1. Per the germline V gene, CDR1 is SGHAT and CDR2 is FQDESV (reference sequence). CDR3 size: 13 residues. Trimming cost V 4 bases and J 13 bases; bases outside gene matches: 13. In DNA form, the CDR3 reads TGTGCCAGCAGCTATACTACAGGGGACCCTCGCTACTTC. This codes for CASSYTTGDPRYF.

The count of this clone is one. This sequence joins TRBV7-9 and TRBJ2-1; D unclear. Germline-derived CDR1 and CDR2 are SEHNR and FQNEAQ (reference sequence). V lost 6 bases, J lost 12 bases, and 3 bases lay in between. There are 8 residues in the CDR3. CDR3 coding DNA: TGTGCCAGCAGTTCGCAGTTCTTC. Its translation is CASSSQFF. Drawing the rest from reference TRBV7-9 and TRBJ2-1, the complete variable domain is DTGVSQNPRHKITKRGQNVTFRCDPISEHNRLYWYRQTLGQGPEFLTYFQNEAQLEKSRLLSDRFSAERPKGSFSTLEIQRTEQGDSAMYLCASSSQFFGPGTRLTVL.

The chain joins TRBV7-9 to TRBJ2-2, with 7 bases fitting TRBD1. V shed 9 bases and J 0 bases; nucleotides not matched to a gene: 10. Per germline, CDR1 SEHNR and CDR2 FQNEAQ (reference sequence). The length of the CDR3 is 16 residues. The CDR3 DNA is TGTGCCAGAGAGCTGACGGGACAGCCGAACACCGGGGAGCTGTTTTTT. Translation gives CARELTGQPNTGELFF.

CDR3 nucleotide sequence: TGTGCCACCAGCAGAGATAGAGGTCTTAGCAATCAGCCCCAGCATTTT. Its protein product is CATSRDRGLSNQPQHF. The chain uses TRBV15 and TRBJ1-5; D unresolved. This CDR3 contains 16 residues. With 0 bases removed from V and 0 bases from J, the gap between germline ends came to 9 bases. Germline values: CDR1 LNHNV, CDR2 YYDKDF (reference sequence).

This clone occurred once. The same CDR3 is also encoded by other DNA sequences in this sample. V and J are TRBV27 and TRBJ1-5; D is ambiguous. V shed 0 bases and J shed 0 bases, with 3 bases lying between them. The V gene's germline CDR1 is MNHEY and CDR2 SMNVEV (reference sequence). The length of the CDR3 is 14 residues. Here the CDR3 reads CASSLSYSNQPQHF. DNA of the CDR3: TGTGCCAGCAGTTTATCCTATAGCAATCAGCCCCAGCATTTT.

A single count supports this clone. The V call is TRBV18, the J call TRBJ1-2; 10 bases agree with TRBD1. The V gene's germline CDR1 is KGHSH and CDR2 LQKENI. The CDR3 length is 15 residues. The V segment lost 0 bases and the J segment 5 bases; nucleotides outside the gene matches: 3. The CDR3: CASSPPGQGPYGYTF. The DNA of the CDR3 is TGTGCCAGCTCACCACCGGGACAGGGGCCTTATGGCTACACCTTC. The full variable domain, rest sourced from reference TRBV18 and TRBJ1-2, is NAGVMQNPRHLVRRRGQEARLRCSPMKGHSHVYWYRQLPEEGLKFMVYLQKENIIDESGMPKERFSAEFPKEGPSILRIQQVVRGDSAAYFCASSPPGQGPYGYTFGSGTRLTVV.

This chain uses TRBV28 with TRBJ1-6; 10 bases agree with TRBD1. CDR3 size: 14 residues. CDR1 MDHEN and CDR2 SYDVKM come from the germline V gene. With 3 bases clipped from V and 9 bases from J, the junction kept 2 bases outside the gene matches. CDR3 nucleotide sequence: TGTGCCAGCAGTTTCGGGACAGGGGTTTCACCCCTCCACTTT. Translating gives CASSFGTGVSPLHF.

This clone was counted a single time. The chain couples TRBV27 to TRBJ1-1; D is possibly TRBD1 (5 bases). The CDR3 length is 11 residues. Germline CDR1 reads MNHEY; CDR2 reads SMNVEV (reference sequence). The CDR3 spells CDRRGGIEAFF. The CDR3 DNA follows: TGTGATCGGCGGGGGGGGATTGAAGCTTTCTTT.

The chain has TRBV6-1 and TRBJ1-2; 10 bases map to TRBD1. Germline V gene sequence: CDR1 MNHNS, CDR2 SASEGT. There are 15 residues in the CDR3. The V and J ends lost 2 bases and 7 bases, in that order; junction bases with no gene match: 7. For the CDR3, the DNA is TGTGCCAGCAGTGAAATGGTTGGACAGGGGGGTGGCTACACCTTC. It yields the protein CASSEMVGQGGGYTF.

Only one count was recorded for this clone. The chain is built from TRBV9 and TRBJ1-1; a weak D match, TRBD1 (5 bases). Deletions cut 0 bases from V and 4 bases from J, with 7 bases between. The CDR3 sequence is 13 residues long. Germline loops: CDR1 SGDLS, CDR2 YYNGEE. CDR3 sequence reads: CASSVGGTTEAFF. CDR3 in DNA: TGTGCCAGCAGCGTAGGAGGGACCACTGAAGCTTTCTTT. The full variable domain, its missing parts supplied by reference TRBV9 and TRBJ1-1, is DSGVTQTPKHLITATGQRVTLRCSPRSGDLSVYWYQQSLDQGLQFLIQYYNGEERAKGNILERFSAQQFPDLHSELNLSSLELGDSALYFCASSVGGTTEAFFGQGTRLTVV.

The chain has TRBV5-4 and TRBJ1-2; 7 bases align to TRBD1. This CDR3 spans 14 amino acids. Per the germline V gene, CDR1 is SGHNT and CDR2 is YYREEE (reference sequence). Germline trimming cut 3 bases from V and 2 bases from J; bases unmatched to any gene: 4. DNA of the CDR3: TGTGCCAGCAGCTGGCCGGGACAGAACTATGGCTACACCTTC. It specifies CASSWPGQNYGYTF.

At least ten counts were recorded for this clone. This chain links TRBV7-3 with TRBJ2-2; the D is unclear. The CDR3 has 15 amino acids. Germline-derived CDR1 and CDR2 are SGHTA and FQGTGA. Trimming shortened V by 5 bases and J by 2 bases, and 12 bases separated the two germline ends. The CDR3 reads CASSPGPSNTGELFF. The CDR3 nucleotides are TGTGCCAGCAGCCCCGGACCATCCAACACCGGGGAGCTGTTTTTT.

This chain connects TRBV3-1 (or the pseudogene TRBV3-2) to TRBJ1-2, with no clear D. This CDR3 region has 13 residues. Germline CDR1 reads LGHDT; CDR2 reads YNNKEL (reference sequence). Trimming cost V 3 bases and J 5 bases, with 10 bases left between them. CDR3 residues: CASSQEQRYGYTF. In nucleotides, the CDR3 is TGTGCCAGCAGCCAGGAACAGCGTTATGGCTACACCTTC.

This sequence joins TRBV3-1 (or the pseudogene TRBV3-2) and TRBJ1-5; possible D gene TRBD1, 6 bases. The germline gives CDR1 LGHDT, CDR2 YNNKEL (reference sequence). The CDR3 sequence is 15 residues long. Trimming cost V 5 bases and J 2 bases, with 13 bases left between them. This CDR3 reads CASSWTAQGNQPQHF. The CDR3 DNA follows: TGTGCCAGCAGCTGGACAGCCCAGGGCAATCAGCCCCAGCATTTT.

This clone was counted a single time. The CDR3 sequence: CASRLVGSLHLLYGYTF. As DNA, the CDR3 is TGTGCAAGTCGCTTAGTCGGGTCCCTCCACCTCCTCTATGGCTACACCTTC. The chain couples TRBV12-2 to TRBJ1-2. TRBV12-2 has pseudogene status. The CDR3 extends over 17 amino acids.

The sample holds a few counts of this clone. The J gene is TRBJ2-7, the V gene TRBV5-1; TRBD1 matches 7 bases. The length of the CDR3 is 14 residues. The trim removed 5 bases at V and 1 base at J, leaving 6 bases unmatched. Germline-derived CDR1 and CDR2 are SGHRS and YFSETQ. The CDR3 spells CASSVQGTSYEQYF. The CDR3 coding sequence is TGCGCCAGCAGTGTACAGGGGACATCCTACGAGCAGTACTTC.

The chain couples TRBV7-2 to TRBJ1-4, with 8 bases that match TRBD1. There are 15 residues in the CDR3. Germline-derived CDR1 and CDR2 are SGHTA and FQGNSA. Losses at the gene ends were 3 bases for V and 8 bases for J; bases not matched to a gene: 8. CDR3 protein: CASSFQTGEGEKLFF. The CDR3 coding sequence is TGTGCCAGCAGCTTTCAGACAGGGGAGGGGGAAAAACTGTTTTTT.

The rearrangement links TRBV12-3 or TRBV12-4 to TRBJ1-1; D gene ambiguous. The length of the CDR3 is 13 residues. V dropped 6 bases and J dropped 3 bases, with 11 bases sitting between them. Here the CDR3 reads CASSLWQDTEAFF. Here the CDR3 DNA reads TGTGCCAGCAGCCTGTGGCAGGACACTGAAGCTTTCTTT.

This clone has a handful of counts. This CDR3 is CASSGDGTYGYTF. The DNA of the CDR3 is TGTGCCAGCAGCGGGGACGGCACCTATGGCTACACCTTC. The chain employs TRBV6-5 and TRBJ1-2, with D possibly TRBD1 on 5 matching bases. The V gene lost 6 bases and the J gene lost 4 bases, with 12 bases spanning the gap. This CDR3 spans 13 amino acids. CDR1 MNHEY and CDR2 SVGAGI come from the germline V gene.

This chain joins TRBV1 and TRBJ1-4. TRBV1 is a pseudogene. There are 15 residues in the CDR3. This CDR3 is CTSSGRGVGWEKLFF. CDR3 sequence (DNA): TGCACCAGCAGCGGTAGAGGGGTGGGCTGGGAAAAACTGTTTTTT.

The rearrangement links TRBV6-5 to TRBJ1-3, with D uncertain. This CDR3 spans 14 amino acids. Trimming took 5 bases from V and 7 from J, leaving 15 bases between them. The germline gives CDR1 MNHEY, CDR2 SVGAGI. CDR3 amino acids: CASSPTIDGNTIYF. CDR3 DNA: TGTGCCAGCAGTCCTACTATCGACGGGAACACCATATATTTT.

The chain couples TRBV10-3 to TRBJ1-5; 7 positions agree with TRBD1. The CDR3 length is 14 residues. The trim removed 0 bases at V and 9 bases at J, leaving 5 bases unmatched. Germline CDR1 and CDR2: ENHRY and SYGVKD. The DNA of the CDR3 is TGTGCCATCAGTGAGTCGGGGGGACAGTGGCCCCAGCATTTT. Translated, it gives CAISESGGQWPQHF.

The chain couples TRBV28 to TRBJ1-1; D uncertain. This CDR3 comprises 12 residues. In germline, CDR1 is MDHEN, CDR2 SYDVKM. Trimming stripped 10 bases from V and 3 bases from J, with 12 bases between. The CDR3 here is CATGELDTEAFF. The CDR3, as DNA: TGTGCCACCGGGGAGCTCGACACTGAAGCTTTCTTT.